Listed below are T cell receptor beta chains from one sample, sequenced in a study of T cells after yellow fever vaccination. TCRdb processed the 5' RACE reads anew with MiXCR; each CDR3 protein has one entry. The repertoire holds more than 15,000 distinct CDR3 sequences, with approximately 4% as singletons. Source: PBMCs, either bulk or a sorted T-cell subset (CD4+, CD8+, memory, or dextramer-sorted; not recorded which), taken 15 days after the yellow fever booster vaccination. These receptors came from a man younger than 45 who received the YFV17D yellow fever vaccine. CDR3s include the opening cysteine and the closing phenylalanine or tryptophan. The order of the fields is clone size, D gene, J gene, V gene, CDR3 DNA, CDR3 protein. A D gene is named only where the DNA matches it firmly. For some rows the clone size is stated as once, few or many, or as a class when expanded; others skip it.

abundance: many
d_gene: TRBD1
j_gene: TRBJ2-4
v_gene: TRBV3-1
CDR3nt: TGTGCCAGCAGTAGACAGGGGGGGGCCAAAAACATTCAGTACTTC
CDR3aa: CASSRQGGAKNIQYF

abundance: many
d_gene: -
j_gene: TRBJ2-7
v_gene: TRBV27
CDR3nt: TGTGCCAGCAGTTTCCACGACCAATCCTACGAGCAGTACTTC
CDR3aa: CASSFHDQSYEQYF

abundance: -
d_gene: -
j_gene: TRBJ1-5
v_gene: TRBV28
CDR3nt: TGTGCCAGCAGTTTAGGATACGGCTTTCTGACACAGCAGCCCCAGCATTTT
CDR3aa: CASSLGYGFLTQQPQHF

abundance: many
d_gene: -
j_gene: TRBJ2-3
v_gene: TRBV20-1
CDR3nt: TGCAGTGCTAGAGACCCCCGGGCCCAATCCTCTTTAGATACGCAGTATTTT
CDR3aa: CSARDPRAQSSLDTQYF

abundance: many
d_gene: TRBD2
j_gene: TRBJ2-7
v_gene: TRBV27
CDR3nt: TGTGCCAGCAGATCACTAGCGGGAGGTTTTGTAGAGCAGTACTTC
CDR3aa: CASRSLAGGFVEQYF

abundance: many
d_gene: TRBD2
j_gene: TRBJ2-5
v_gene: TRBV19
CDR3nt: TGTGCCACCGAAGGGGTAGCGGGAGAAGAGACCCAGTACTTC
CDR3aa: CATEGVAGEETQYF

abundance: medium-sized
d_gene: TRBD2
j_gene: TRBJ2-1
v_gene: TRBV6-4
CDR3nt: TGTGCCAGCAGACCCGACCGGACTAGCGGGAGGCACTCCTACAATGAGCAGTTCTTC
CDR3aa: CASRPDRTSGRHSYNEQFF

abundance: medium-sized
d_gene: -
j_gene: TRBJ2-5
v_gene: TRBV12-3/TRBV12-4
CDR3nt: TGTGCCAGCCTCAACGGGAGAGCTCCGCAAGAGACCCAGTACTTC
CDR3aa: CASLNGRAPQETQYF

abundance: medium-sized
d_gene: TRBD2
j_gene: TRBJ2-1
v_gene: TRBV27
CDR3nt: TGTGCCAGCAGTGTGGGGACTAGCGGGAACAATGAGCAGTTCTTC
CDR3aa: CASSVGTSGNNEQFF

abundance: many
d_gene: TRBD2
j_gene: TRBJ2-1
v_gene: TRBV29-1
CDR3nt: TGCAGCGTTGGGGGGGGGACTAGCGGGGTCTACAATGAGCAGTTCTTC
CDR3aa: CSVGGGTSGVYNEQFF

abundance: many
d_gene: -
j_gene: TRBJ2-7
v_gene: TRBV5-1
CDR3nt: TGCGCCAGCAGCTTGGAACTGGCGACAGAGCAGTACTTC
CDR3aa: CASSLELATEQYF

abundance: few
d_gene: TRBD1
j_gene: TRBJ2-2
v_gene: TRBV6-2/TRBV6-3
CDR3nt: TGTGCCAGCGAGCCGACAGGGGCCACCGGGGAGCTGTTTTTT
CDR3aa: CASEPTGATGELFF

abundance: many
d_gene: -
j_gene: TRBJ2-6
v_gene: TRBV29-1
CDR3nt: TGCAGCGTTATCGGGGCTGGGGCCAACGTCCTGACTTTC
CDR3aa: CSVIGAGANVLTF

abundance: few
d_gene: TRBD2
j_gene: TRBJ2-3
v_gene: TRBV7-6
CDR3nt: TGTGCCAGCAGCTTTGGACTAGCGGGAGATACGCAGTATTTT
CDR3aa: CASSFGLAGDTQYF

abundance: many
d_gene: -
j_gene: TRBJ2-1
v_gene: TRBV29-1
CDR3nt: TGCAGCGTTGATTCCGGGCGGCCGGCCTCCTACAATGAGCAGTTCTTC
CDR3aa: CSVDSGRPASYNEQFF

abundance: many
d_gene: -
j_gene: TRBJ1-5
v_gene: TRBV9
CDR3nt: TGTGCCAGCAGCCCTTACGGTTACAATCAGCCCCAGCATTTT
CDR3aa: CASSPYGYNQPQHF

abundance: many
d_gene: -
j_gene: TRBJ2-3
v_gene: TRBV21-1
CDR3nt: TGTGCCAGCAGCGAGCCCAATGCAGGGCTTAGCACAGATACGCAGTATTTT
CDR3aa: CASSEPNAGLSTDTQYF

abundance: many
d_gene: -
j_gene: TRBJ2-5
v_gene: TRBV20-1
CDR3nt: TGCAGTGCGTGGGCGAGTGGAGAGACCCAGTACTTC
CDR3aa: CSAWASGETQYF

abundance: many
d_gene: TRBD2
j_gene: TRBJ2-5
v_gene: TRBV6-2/TRBV6-3
CDR3nt: TGTGCCAGCAGTAGTACTAGCGGGAGTCCAGAGACCCAGTACTTC
CDR3aa: CASSSTSGSPETQYF

abundance: many
d_gene: -
j_gene: TRBJ2-7
v_gene: TRBV2
CDR3nt: TGTGCCAGCAGTGAGGGGGACGGAACCTACGAGCAGTACTTC
CDR3aa: CASSEGDGTYEQYF

abundance: many
d_gene: TRBD1
j_gene: TRBJ2-7
v_gene: TRBV7-2
CDR3nt: TGTGCCAGCAGCTTAGGACAGGGCAAATACGAGCAGTACTTC
CDR3aa: CASSLGQGKYEQYF

abundance: medium-sized
d_gene: TRBD1
j_gene: TRBJ2-7
v_gene: TRBV29-1
CDR3nt: TGCAGCGTTGAAGAGAGGGACAGACCCTACGAGCAGTACTTC
CDR3aa: CSVEERDRPYEQYF

abundance: many
d_gene: TRBD1
j_gene: TRBJ2-4
v_gene: TRBV9
CDR3nt: TGTGCCAGCAGCGTCACCCCTCTAACAGGGGCCGCCAGCCATCAGTACTTC
CDR3aa: CASSVTPLTGAASHQYF

abundance: many
d_gene: -
j_gene: TRBJ2-2
v_gene: TRBV4-3
CDR3nt: TGCGCCAGCAGCCATCCTATCAAGGGGCCCCAAGGGAGAGGGGAGCTGTTTTTT
CDR3aa: CASSHPIKGPQGRGELFF

abundance: many
d_gene: -
j_gene: TRBJ1-2
v_gene: TRBV15
CDR3nt: TGTGCCACCAGCCAACCCAGGGTTTCAGATGGCTACACCTTC
CDR3aa: CATSQPRVSDGYTF

abundance: many
d_gene: TRBD1
j_gene: TRBJ1-2
v_gene: TRBV20-1
CDR3nt: TGCAGCACGACCACCAACGGACAGGGAACTAACTATGGCTACACCTTC
CDR3aa: CSTTTNGQGTNYGYTF

abundance: many
d_gene: -
j_gene: TRBJ2-3
v_gene: TRBV7-9
CDR3nt: TGTGCCAGCAGCTTTACCCGACCAACAGGGAACGCAGATACGCAGTATTTT
CDR3aa: CASSFTRPTGNADTQYF

abundance: many
d_gene: -
j_gene: TRBJ2-1
v_gene: TRBV6-5
CDR3nt: TGTGCCAGCAGTTACGTAGAGATGGATGAGCAGTTCTTC
CDR3aa: CASSYVEMDEQFF